This TCR beta chain emerged from a study of cytomegalovirus exposure and HLA in healthy donors. Across the study: In an earlier analysis, 90 million to 130 million unique TCR beta sequences were found from some 200 million T cells. An early release of data contained about 85 million unique TCRs, which came from HLA-typed donors.

Primers included in the PCR were 60 Vbeta and 13 Jbeta primers. TCRdb keeps only in-frame clones here, not all; method: immunoSEQ multiplex PCR. This table holds around 140,000 clones, approximately 82% found once. The CDR3 spans 16 residues. Between the trimmed V and J ends, which lost 7 bases and 3 bases, there was a span of 19 bases. CDR1 is LNHDA and CDR2 is SQIVND in the germline V gene (reference sequence). This clonotype originated in a woman in her sixties in good health and CMV-seropositive. The genes are TRBV19 and TRBJ1-5; no definite D call. The sequencing input was PBMCs. The CDR3 loop is CASTLRGLDHNQPQHF. Here the CDR3 DNA reads TGTGCCAGTACCCTCAGAGGGCTGGATCACAATCAGCCCCAGCATTTT.